This TCR beta chain is drawn from a study of identical twins. TCRdb fed the 5' RACE reads into MiXCR, producing one record per CDR3 protein. This table holds fewer than 250,000 distinct CDR3 sequences, 6% to 8% found once. The CDR3 runs 12 residues. V lost 4 bases to trimming and J lost 10 bases, with 10 bases between them. Many counts were recorded for this clonotype. This sample also appeared in a second study, on yellow fever vaccine responses in identical twins.

The rearrangement joins TRBV12-3 or TRBV12-4 to TRBJ1-4; unclear D gene. This sequence originates from a young woman in good health. Sequencing was done on a sample of CD8+ T cells sorted from blood. The CDR3 loop is CASSSGGGKLFF. The CDR3 DNA reads as TGTGCCAGCAGTTCGGGAGGTGGAAAACTGTTTTTT.